These 14 T cell receptor beta chains came from one sample sequenced in a study of human T cells and chemical hapten exposure (dated by TCRdb to the early 2020s). Receptor libraries were prepared by RACE. TCRdb records NextSeq 500 as the sequencer. In TCRdb, the public reads were trimmed at Q25 with fastp and aligned with MiXCR, with productive beta chains retained. Every entry covers one CDR3 protein and lists the most common genes and DNA from its rows. For this sample the table gives approximately 100,000 distinct CDR3 sequences, of which roughly 11% were detected only once. Under 4.5% of the sample lies in the top ten. The intended sense of this specimen's time point label: patch test 1, 2 weeks after DPC sensitization. Explained via the paper, the treatment or condition label denotes: therapeutic diphenylcyclopropenone sensitization with weekly scalp DPC. Sequencing used whole blood, obtained in connection with sensitization to the hapten diphenylcyclopropenone (DPC). All receptors come from a woman aged 40 to 49 with alopecia areata. Some clones in this sample may be carry-over from other donors' samples.

Many counts were recorded for this clonotype. The chain combines TRBV7-2 with TRBJ2-5; TRBD2 aligns across 8 bases. The V and J ends lost 4 bases and 1 base, in that order; junction bases with no gene match: 5. Germline lookup yields CDR1 SGHTA and CDR2 FQGNSA. There are 15 residues in the CDR3. DNA for the CDR3: TGTGCCAGCAGCTCATCCGGGACTAGCCAAGAGACCCAGTACTTC. This translates into CASSSSGTSQETQYF.

This chain links TRBV7-9 with TRBJ2-1; D is uncertain. Germline V gene sequence: CDR1 SEHNR, CDR2 FQNEAQ (reference sequence). V shed 9 bases and J shed 0 bases, with 15 bases lying between them. The CDR3 has 15 amino acids. The CDR3 is CARGPPPLSYNEQFF. In nucleotides, the CDR3 is TGTGCCAGGGGTCCTCCACCGCTCTCCTACAATGAGCAGTTCTTC.

In this sample, this clonotype turned up many times. The chain couples TRBV19 to TRBJ2-1; D call uncertain. Germline V gene data show CDR1 as LNHDA and CDR2 as SQIVND (reference sequence). This CDR3 region has 15 residues. The V end was cut by 3 bases, the J end by 5 bases, with 14 bases between. The CDR3 sequence is CASSIDKLYNNEQFF. CDR3 bases: TGTGCCAGTAGTATCGACAAACTCTATAACAATGAGCAGTTCTTC.

The CDR3 nucleotides are TGTGCCAGTAAACGGGACACGGTGAACACTGAAGCTTTCTTT. Its protein is CASKRDTVNTEAFF. The V call is TRBV19, the J call TRBJ1-1, with D maybe TRBD1 (6 bases). V lost 7 bases and J lost 0, with 12 bases in between. Germline loops: CDR1 LNHDA, CDR2 SQIVND (reference sequence). The CDR3 is 14 residues long.

This clonotype was picked up many times. The rearrangement links TRBV4-3 to TRBJ2-4; 7 nucleotides line up with TRBD1. This CDR3 has 12 residues. The V and J ends lost 5 bases and 5 bases, in that order; junction bases with no gene match: 0. CDR1 and CDR2 from the germline V gene are LGHNA and YSLEER. This chain's CDR3 is CASSGTENIQYF. As DNA, the CDR3 is TGCGCCAGCAGCGGGACAGAAAACATTCAGTACTTC.

The CDR3: CASSFSVGGSSYEQYF. CDR3 coding DNA: TGTGCCAGCAGTTTTTCTGTAGGGGGGAGCTCCTACGAGCAGTACTTC. This chain links TRBV12-3 or TRBV12-4 with TRBJ2-7, with D perhaps being TRBD1 or TRBD2 (6 bases each). The CDR3 contains 16 residues. Trimming stripped 3 bases from V and 0 bases from J, with 15 bases between.

A remark on this clonotype: A much larger clonotype is one base distant, so this may be a read error. The genes are TRBV20-1 and TRBJ2-5; D unresolved. With 2 bases removed from V and 4 bases from J, the gap between germline ends came to 8 bases. In germline, CDR1 is DFQATT, CDR2 SNEGSKA (reference sequence). The length of the CDR3 is 12 residues. For the CDR3, the DNA is TGCAGTGCTAGATGGAACGCAGAGACCCAGTACTTC. This codes for CSARWNAETQYF.

This clonotype was seen repeatedly, ten times or more. The gene calls are TRBV6-2 or TRBV6-3 and TRBJ2-7; 7 bases are a match to TRBD2. The germline V gene encodes CDR1 MNHEY and CDR2 SVGEGT. CDR3 length equals 15 residues. V gave up 6 bases and J gave up 0 bases; unmatched junction bases: 8. The CDR3 spells CASSRGDPISYEQYF. The CDR3 DNA follows: TGTGCCAGCAGCCGGGGGGACCCCATCTCCTACGAGCAGTACTTC.

A remark on this clonotype: One junction end does not reproduce the germline sequence, and a read error may be involved. V gene TRBV20-1 combines with J gene TRBJ2-2; 9 nucleotides match TRBD2. The CDR3 has 13 residues. Germline CDR1 is DFQATT and CDR2 is SNEGSKA (reference sequence). The CDR3 DNA reads as TGCAGTGCCGGCGGGAGGGTAGCCGGGGAGCCGTTTTTT. The encoded protein is CSAGGRVAGEPFF.

There are a few counts of this clonotype. The chain joins TRBV6-5 to TRBJ1-1, with D tentatively TRBD1 (5 bases). The germline gives CDR1 MNHEY, CDR2 SVGAGI. V lost 2 bases, J lost 6 bases, and 10 bases lay in between. CDR3 length: 13 amino acids. DNA of the CDR3: TGTGCCAGCAGTTACGGGGCCGGGGCTGAAGCTTTCTTT. Protein: CASSYGAGAEAFF.

This clonotype appeared a few times. V is TRBV12-3 or TRBV12-4 and J is TRBJ2-3; a weak D match, TRBD2 (7 bases). The CDR3 spans 15 residues. V shed 3 bases and J shed 5 bases, with 15 bases lying between them. The CDR3 sequence is CASSFGGARIDTQYF. The CDR3 region has the DNA TGTGCCAGCAGTTTTGGGGGGGCCAGGATAGATACGCAGTATTTT.

J is TRBJ1-1 and V is TRBV28; D possibly corresponds to TRBD1 (5 bases). CDR3 length equals 13 residues. V dropped 2 bases and J dropped 8 bases, with 12 bases sitting between them. The germline V gene encodes CDR1 MDHEN and CDR2 SYDVKM. The CDR3: CASSLTLRGEAFF. Written as DNA, the CDR3 is TGTGCCAGCAGTTTAACCCTGAGGGGAGAAGCTTTCTTT. The whole variable domain, remainder taken from reference TRBV28 and TRBJ1-1, is DVKVTQSSRYLVKRTGEKVFLECVQDMDHENMFWYRQDPGLGLRLIYFSYDVKMKEKGDIPEGYSVSREKKERFSLILESASTNQTSMYLCASSLTLRGEAFFGQGTRLTVV.

A word on this clonotype: A much larger clone lies a single base off, so this may be a read error. This chain uses TRBV12-3 or TRBV12-4 with TRBJ2-7, with a weak D call TRBD1 (6 bases). CDR3 length: 16 residues. The CDR3 protein is CASSLTRDMPSYERYF. In DNA, the CDR3 is TGTGCCAGCAGTCTCACCCGGGACATGCCCTCCTACGAGCGGTACTTC.

The chain couples TRBV6-5 to TRBJ2-2, with 8 bases lining up with TRBD2. V shed 6 bases, J shed 5 bases, and the junction held 5 bases outside the gene matches. Germline V CDR1 and CDR2: MNHEY, SVGAGI. There are 14 residues in the CDR3. The CDR3, as DNA: TGTGCCAGCAGCCCCCTAGCGGGTACCGGGGAGCTGTTTTTT. It yields the protein CASSPLAGTGELFF.